The source of this T cell receptor (beta chain) is a study of monozygotic twins with inflammatory bowel disease. From the 5' RACE reads, TCRdb lists one entry per CDR3 protein and no DNA. The table for this sample gives 400,000 to 500,000 distinct CDR3 sequences. This CDR3 has 14 residues. Looked up from germline, CDR1 is SGHRS and CDR2 is YFSETQ. The TCR was taken from a human donor with ulcerative colitis or Crohn's disease, or a healthy co-twin of an affected twin (not recorded which). The chain carries TRBV5-1 and TRBJ2-3; TCRdb outputs TRBD2, but without DNA this stays unchecked. Sequenced material: blood. CDR3 sequence reads: CASSLGRESDTQYF.